Included here is one T cell receptor beta chain sequence, with context. These data are taken from a study of blood T cell repertoires in COVID-19. For the study at large: Collection of acute and convalescent COVID-19 samples took place in the United States, Italy and Spain.

Germline assignment: CDR1 SNHLY and CDR2 FYNNEI. V dropped 5 bases and J dropped 5 bases, with 18 bases sitting between them. The CDR3 runs to 15 residues. Original processing methods: The assay estimated nucleated cells by amplifying reference gene primers. Sequencing used immunoSEQ multiplex PCR; TCRdb keeps in-frame clones, though not all of them. That table is the source of V, J and clone size, and D and trimming were worked out from the DNA. The data hold fewer than 200,000 clones, with about 88% observed a single time. Recruits, aged about 18 to 100 years, lived in roughly 22 US areas. Sample: PBMCs or T cells enriched from blood (not recorded which). V gene TRBV2 combines with J gene TRBJ2-5, with D possibly matching TRBD2 (6 bases). The sequence was obtained from a man aged 45 to 65 who had recovered from COVID-19. CDR3 nucleotides: TGTGCCAGCAGTCCGCGGCGACTAGAATACGAGACCCAGTACTTC. Translating gives CASSPRRLEYETQYF.